This TCR beta chain was obtained from a study of patients and donors after allogeneic stem cell transplantation. CDR1 is MDHEN, CDR2 SYDVKM, per germline. The V and J ends lost 4 bases and 1 base respectively, with 14 bases between them. CDR3 length: 16 amino acids. This clonotype showed up just a few times. TCRdb reprocessed the RT-PCR reads with MiXCR, giving one entry per CDR3 protein. Among about 88,000 distinct CDR3 sequences listed, roughly 50% were seen once. This chain uses TRBV28 with TRBJ1-5; D remains ambiguous. The TCR was taken from a human donor who was either an allogeneic HSCT recipient or a stem cell or donor lymphocyte infusion donor (not recorded which). It is not recorded whose cells these are; they may come from a transplant donor. The source material was blood, either unsorted or a sorted T cell fraction (not recorded which). The CDR3 DNA reads as TGTGCCAGCAGTTCCGGGTCCTTACTAAGCAATCAGCCCCAGCATTTT. The encoded protein is CASSSGSLLSNQPQHF.